The present TCR beta chain was sequenced within a study of identical twins. Findings of the study overall: For monozygotic twins, models underestimated out-of-frame TCR alpha sharing. Potential partial confounding of zero-insertion analyses by invariant MAIT and iNKT cells was noted. Surplus twin overlap in beta out-of-frame sequences was less pronounced.

TCRdb ran MiXCR on the 5' RACE reads and lists one entry per CDR3 protein. The data contain hundreds of thousands of distinct CDR3 sequences, less than 10% of them singletons. V gave up 6 bases and J gave up 1 base; unmatched junction bases: 6. CDR1 ENHRY and CDR2 SYGVKD come from the germline V gene. This CDR3 is 17 amino acids long. Concerning this clonotype itself: Its matching antigen is unknown.

The same sample was also studied in work on yellow fever vaccine responses in identical twins. From that paper: Vaccine T cell responses of twins reportedly seemed partly convergent and partly personalized.

This clonotype was sampled from a woman aged 18-30 years in good health. Sequenced: PBMCs. The rearrangement links TRBV10-3 to TRBJ2-2; 12 nucleotides match TRBD2. In nucleotides, the CDR3 is TGTGCCATCAGGAGACTAGCGGGGGCAAGGAACACCGGGGAGCTGTTTTTT. Its translation is CAIRRLAGARNTGELFF.